Shown below are 15 T cell receptor beta chains from a single sample sequenced in a study of CD8 T cells in ankylosing spondylitis. One entry per CDR3 protein, called by TCRdb with MiXCR from the 5' RACE reads. The data contain fewer than 350,000 distinct CDR3 sequences, around 10% of them seen just once; the ten biggest clones take up roughly 9%. The specimen sequenced was blood, either unsorted or a sorted T cell fraction (not recorded which). The receptors were sampled from a female donor with ankylosing spondylitis or in good health (not recorded which).

This clonotype appeared many times. The rearrangement links TRBV10-3 to TRBJ2-7; possibly TRBD1 for D (6 bases). The V and J ends lost 0 bases and 7 bases respectively, with 7 bases between them. Germline-derived CDR1 and CDR2 are ENHRY and SYGVKD. The CDR3 runs to 12 residues. Here the CDR3 reads CAISESGQEQYF. In nucleotides, the CDR3 is TGTGCCATCAGTGAGTCGGGACAAGAGCAGTACTTC.

This chain connects TRBV6-5 to TRBJ1-6; tentative D call: TRBD1 (6 bases). The CDR3 has 15 residues. The V gene lost 5 bases and the J gene lost 7 bases, with 15 bases spanning the gap. CDR1 is MNHEY and CDR2 is SVGAGI in the germline V gene. The CDR3 DNA reads as TGTGCCAGCAGTACCTCGGGGGCTCAGAATTCACCCCTCCACTTT. This encodes CASSTSGAQNSPLHF.

This chain uses TRBV4-2 with TRBJ2-1, with D perhaps TRBD2 (5 bases). V was clipped by 1 base and J by 0 bases, with 7 bases between them. This CDR3 is 15 amino acids long. CDR1 and CDR2 from the germline V gene are LGHNA and YNFKEQ. CDR3 sequence reads: CASSQVLGSYNEQFF. DNA for the CDR3: TGTGCCAGCAGCCAAGTACTAGGCTCCTACAATGAGCAGTTCTTC.

This clonotype was counted ten times or more. The chain recombines TRBV10-3 with TRBJ2-7; TRBD2 agrees at 7 bases. Germline V gives CDR1 ENHRY, CDR2 SYGVKD. Trimming cost V 2 bases and J 3 bases; bases outside gene matches: 7. There are 15 residues in the CDR3. CDR3 in amino acids: CAISELLAISYEQYF. CDR3 DNA sequence: TGTGCCATCAGTGAGCTACTAGCGATTAGCTACGAGCAGTACTTC.

This clonotype was seen repeatedly, ten times or more. The V gene is TRBV5-1, the J gene TRBJ2-2; a possible D gene is TRBD2 (6 bases). The CDR3 is made up of 15 amino acids. Germline V gene lookup returns CDR1 SGHRS and CDR2 YFSETQ. V lost 2 bases to trimming and J lost 4 bases, with 12 bases between them. The CDR3 coding sequence is TGCGCCAGCAGCTTCCAGACTAGTTCCACCGGGGAGCTGTTTTTT. Its protein product is CASSFQTSSTGELFF.

In its sample, this clonotype was seen many times. This rearrangement joins TRBV28 to TRBJ2-3; the match to TRBD1 covers 8 bases. There are 15 residues in the CDR3. With V trimmed by 7 bases and J by 2 bases, 8 bases remained unmatched. Looked up from germline, CDR1 is MDHEN and CDR2 is SYDVKM. The CDR3 loop reads CASTGQGGSTDTQYF. The CDR3 nucleotides are TGTGCCAGCACCGGACAGGGCGGCTCCACAGATACGCAGTATTTT.

This clonotype was seen many times. V and J are TRBV20-1 and TRBJ2-7; a possible D gene is TRBD2 (6 bases). Per germline, CDR1 DFQATT and CDR2 SNEGSKA (reference sequence). The CDR3 runs to 12 residues. The V and J ends lost 7 bases and 3 bases respectively, with 13 bases between them. The CDR3 bases are TGCAGTGTTCCTGCTAGCGACTACGAGCAGTACTTC. This encodes CSVPASDYEQYF.

The chain uses TRBV20-1 and TRBJ2-2, with TRBD1 as a possible D gene (6 bases). This CDR3 region has 12 residues. V dropped 4 bases and J dropped 13 bases, with 16 bases sitting between them. Germline loops: CDR1 DFQATT, CDR2 SNEGSKA (reference sequence). Here the CDR3 DNA reads TGCAGTGCTAACGACCAGCTCAGGGGGCTGTTTTTT. Protein product: CSANDQLRGLFF.

This clonotype has a count of ten or more. V gene TRBV7-2 combines with J gene TRBJ2-2, with 8 nucleotides matching TRBD1. From germline, CDR1 is SGHTA and CDR2 FQGNSA. CDR3 length: 15 amino acids. V lost 5 bases, J lost 7 bases, and 9 bases stayed unmatched. The CDR3 nucleotides are TGTGCCAGCAGCAAAGCCGGGACAGGTGGCGGGGAGCTGTTTTTT. This translates into CASSKAGTGGGELFF. Looking up the rest from reference TRBV7-2 and TRBJ2-2 gives the full variable domain: GAGVSQSPSNKVTEKGKDVELRCDPISGHTALYWYRQSLGQGLEFLIYFQGNSAPDKSGLPSDRFSAERTGGSVSTLTIQRTQQEDSAVYLCASSKAGTGGGELFFGEGSRLTVL.

Ten or more counts support this clonotype. V and J are TRBV20-1 and TRBJ2-7; TRBD2 aligns across 13 bases. Per the germline V gene, CDR1 is DFQATT and CDR2 is SNEGSKA (reference sequence). This CDR3 spans 15 amino acids. V lost 0 bases, J lost 11 bases, and 10 bases stayed unmatched. CDR3 DNA: TGCAGTGCTAGAGACATGACTAGCGGGAGGTATCAGGAGTACTTC. Translation gives CSARDMTSGRYQEYF.

The table lists this clonotype with many counts. This chain links TRBV5-6 with TRBJ1-2; 7 positions match TRBD1. From germline, CDR1 is SGHDT and CDR2 YYEEEE. V gave up 5 bases and J gave up 4 bases; unmatched junction bases: 8. CDR3 size: 14 residues. The CDR3 bases are TGTGCCAGCAGGAACCGGGACAGACCCTATGGCTACACCTTC. The encoded protein is CASRNRDRPYGYTF.

This clonotype was recorded at least ten times. V gene TRBV29-1 combines with J gene TRBJ2-7; 11 bases are shared with TRBD2. V lost 7 bases, J lost 7 bases, and 9 bases stayed unmatched. The CDR3 runs to 13 residues. The germline CDR1 and CDR2 sequences are SQVTM and ANQGSEA. The CDR3 nucleotides read TGCAGCGCATCCGGGACTAGCGGTCTGGAGCAGTACTTC. It is translated as CSASGTSGLEQYF.

V and J are TRBV2 and TRBJ1-5; D unclear. Trimming took off 6 bases at V and 6 bases at J, with 18 bases between the two ends. The germline gives CDR1 SNHLY, CDR2 FYNNEI. This CDR3 contains 15 residues. CDR3 DNA: TGTGCCAGCAGCCCAAGGGTGGGGATCGGTCAGCCCCAGCATTTT. Amino acids: CASSPRVGIGQPQHF.

This clonotype was seen a handful of times. V gene TRBV5-1 combines with J gene TRBJ2-7; a possible D gene is TRBD1 (6 bases). Trimming removed 4 bases at V and 7 bases at J, with 9 bases between. Per the germline V gene, CDR1 is SGHRS and CDR2 is YFSETQ. This CDR3 spans 11 amino acids. CDR3 nucleotide sequence: TGCGCCAGCAGCATCGGACAGGAGCAGTACTTC. The encoded protein is CASSIGQEQYF. The full variable domain, completed using reference TRBV5-1 and TRBJ2-7, is KAGVTQTPRYLIKTRGQQVTLSCSPISGHRSVSWYQQTPGQGLQFLFEYFSETQRNKGNFPGRFSGRQFSNSRSEMNVSTLELGDSALYLCASSIGQEQYFGPGTRLTVT.

This clonotype has at least ten counts. The chain combines TRBV5-1 with TRBJ1-1, with D perhaps matching TRBD1 (6 bases). CDR1 is SGHRS, CDR2 YFSETQ, per germline. The V and J ends lost 7 bases and 1 base respectively, with 14 bases between them. The CDR3 is made up of 14 amino acids. CDR3 nucleotides: TGCGCCAGCTACCTGGGGGGCCGGAACACTGAAGCTTTCTTT. It codes for CASYLGGRNTEAFF.